These T cell receptor beta chains were read from a single sample in a study of T cells in narcolepsy. The assay was immunoSEQ multiplex PCR, and TCRdb's table has in-frame clones only and misses some. The data hold fewer than 15,000 clones, with roughly 89% observed a single time. Specimen: CD45RA- memory CD4+ T cells from PBMCs. The source is a human donor with narcolepsy. Each CDR3 is given with its conserved first and last residue. The D gene is left open where the match is weak. Rows may omit the clone size; those that give it use once, few, many or a size class.

clone_size j_call d_call v_call cdr3_nt cdr3_aa
few TRBJ1-2 . TRBV28 TGTGCCAGCACTGAGGGGACTCTCTATGGCTACACCTTC CASTEGTLYGYTF
. TRBJ2-1 TRBD2 TRBV13 TGTGCCAGCAGCATACGGACTAGCGGGATGACTATCCATGAGCAGTTCTTC CASSIRTSGMTIHEQFF
. TRBJ2-1 TRBD2 TRBV7-2 TGTGCCAGCAGCAGTGGACTAGTTGGCCATGAGCAGTTCTTC CASSSGLVGHEQFF
. TRBJ1-4 TRBD1 TRBV28 TGTGCCAGCAGTTCTTGGGACAGGGGGCATGAAAAACTGTTTTTT CASSSWDRGHEKLFF
. TRBJ1-3 TRBD1 TRBV28 TGTGCCAGCAGTTGGGACAGGGACGGAAACACCATATATTTT CASSWDRDGNTIYF
. TRBJ2-5 TRBD2 TRBV14 TGTGCCAGCAGCCAAGGACTAGCGGACAGGACCCAGTACTTC CASSQGLADRTQYF
. TRBJ1-5 . TRBV18 TGTGCCAGCTCACCACTTTCAGATAGCAATCAGCCCCAGCATTTT CASSPLSDSNQPQHF
few TRBJ1-2 TRBD1 TRBV28 TGTGCCAGCAGCAAACAGGGGTCTAACTATGGCTACACCTTC CASSKQGSNYGYTF
. TRBJ2-2 TRBD2 TRBV15 TGTGCCACCAGGGGGGGGGTGGACACCGGGGAGCTGTTTTTT CATRGGVDTGELFF
. TRBJ2-2 . TRBV4-1 TGCGCCAGCAGCCACAATAGCGGACTCGTCACCGGGGAGCTGTTTTTT CASSHNSGLVTGELFF
. TRBJ1-2 . TRBV19 TGTGCCAGTTCCTTCGGGGCGGGGATTAACTATGGCTACACCTTC CASSFGAGINYGYTF
. TRBJ2-5 . TRBV5-1 TGCGCCAGCAGCGGGAGGACCGAAGAGACCCAGTACTTC CASSGRTEETQYF
. TRBJ2-2 . TRBV13 TGTGCCAGCAGCTTCGGGACATTCGGGGAGCTGTTTTTT CASSFGTFGELFF
. TRBJ2-7 TRBD2 TRBV27 TGTGCCAGCAGGCCTGCCGGACGGCCAAGTTCGACTAGCGGGAGCTCCTACGAGCAGTACTTC CASRPAGRPSSTSGSSYEQYF